The present T cell receptor beta chain was sequenced within a study of cytomegalovirus exposure and HLA in healthy donors. Study-level results: A later analysis, which compared TCR beta chains of equal frequency, found the HLA-associated ones more clonally expanded. There were some V segments, including TRBV6-2 and TRBV6-3, excluded as indistinguishable. The availability of immune exposure information extended only to CMV serostatus.

In regard to this clone: Its matching antigen is unknown.

V lost 2 bases and J 1 base, leaving 6 bases between the germline ends. The CDR3 contains 14 residues. Germline V gives CDR1 SEHNR, CDR2 FQNEAQ (reference sequence). In the PCR, 60 Vbeta and 13 Jbeta primers were used. This table comes from immunoSEQ multiplex PCR, and its TCRdb copy is limited to in-frame clones, with some not included. Seen in this sample are approximately 120,000 clones; the ten most common clones hold under 3.5%. The sequenced material came from PBMCs. This receptor was taken from a man under 40 in good health and CMV-seronegative. The chain combines TRBV7-9 with TRBJ2-1, with D perhaps matching TRBD2 (6 bases). The CDR3 is CASSLLASYNEQFF. The CDR3 DNA reads as TGTGCCAGCAGCTTACTAGCGTCCTACAATGAGCAGTTCTTC. Together with reference TRBV7-9 and TRBJ2-1, the CDR3 gives the full variable domain: DTGVSQNPRHKITKRGQNVTFRCDPISEHNRLYWYRQTLGQGPEFLTYFQNEAQLEKSRLLSDRFSAERPKGSFSTLEIQRTEQGDSAMYLCASSLLASYNEQFFGPGTRLTVL.